The 23 T cell receptor beta chains below all came from one sample that was sequenced in a study of beta chain features in type 1 diabetes. No antigen has been assigned to these receptors. Reverse transcription of all isolated RNA meant that expressed TCRB transcripts were sequenced. Assay used: immunoSEQ multiplex PCR; TCRdb lists only in-frame clones, some missing. The sample records 130,000 or so clones, roughly 17% being singletons. Findings and limits, study-wide: When Type 1 diabetes patients were examined, their TCRB CDR3s proved moderately but significantly shorter in all four CD4+ subsets.

Sequenced: central memory CD4+ T cells from blood. These receptors came from a young man with type 1 diabetes.

This clone appeared a few times. The chain is built from TRBV10-2 and TRBJ2-7; D is ambiguous. CDR3 length equals 13 residues. Trimming removed 0 bases from V and 3 bases from J, with 6 bases in between. Germline lookup yields CDR1 WSHSY and CDR2 SAAADI. The CDR3 protein is CASSESGFYEQYF. CDR3 sequence (DNA): TGCGCCAGCAGTGAGTCAGGGTTCTACGAGCAGTACTTC.

V is TRBV29-1 and J is TRBJ2-2; D remains ambiguous. The V gene lost 6 bases and the J gene lost 6 bases, with 8 bases spanning the gap. The CDR3 loop spans 11 amino acids. Looked up from germline, CDR1 is SQVTM and CDR2 is ANQGSEA. Written as DNA, the CDR3 is TGCAGCGTCCAGTACGCCGGGGAGCTGTTTTTT. This codes for CSVQYAGELFF.

This clone has more than one count but fewer than ten. The chain has TRBV2 and TRBJ2-6; D gene ambiguous. The CDR3 is 14 amino acids. The V gene's germline CDR1 is SNHLY and CDR2 FYNNEI. V was cut by 6 bases and J by 2 bases, with 8 bases left in between. CDR3 amino acids: CASRAVTGANVLTF. Here the CDR3 DNA reads TGTGCCAGCAGGGCGGTGACTGGGGCCAACGTCCTGACTTTC.

This clone has a count of ten or more. V gene TRBV7-2 combines with J gene TRBJ2-1, with D perhaps matching TRBD2 (5 bases). CDR1 is SGHTA and CDR2 is FQGNSA in the germline V gene. The CDR3 runs 14 residues. The germline V and J ends were trimmed by 3 bases and 5 bases, with 11 bases remaining between them. CDR3: CASSLREQNNEQFF. The CDR3 bases are TGTGCCAGCAGCTTGAGGGAGCAAAACAATGAGCAGTTCTTC. Complete variable domain (other parts from reference TRBV7-2 and TRBJ2-1): GAGVSQSPSNKVTEKGKDVELRCDPISGHTALYWYRQSLGQGLEFLIYFQGNSAPDKSGLPSDRFSAERTGGSVSTLTIQRTQQEDSAVYLCASSLREQNNEQFFGPGTRLTVL.

This clone has only a few counts. The chain has TRBV27 and TRBJ1-6; 10 bases line up with TRBD1. This CDR3 is built from 17 residues. V shed 6 bases and J 4 bases; nucleotides not matched to a gene: 9. Germline CDR1 is MNHEY and CDR2 is SMNVEV (reference sequence). The CDR3: CASRPGQGGLYNSPLHF. CDR3 sequence (DNA): TGTGCCAGCAGACCCGGACAGGGGGGGTTATATAATTCACCCCTCCACTTT.

V and J are TRBV7-2 and TRBJ2-5, with 9 positions matching TRBD2. The ends lost 4 bases at V and 5 bases at J; junction bases unmatched: 11. The CDR3 totals 16 residues. Germline V gene lookup returns CDR1 SGHTA and CDR2 FQGNSA. The CDR3 DNA reads TGTGCCAGCAGCTCAAGGGTAGCGGGAGTAGGGGAGACCCAGTACTTC. Amino acids: CASSSRVAGVGETQYF.

This clone was detected only once. The CDR3 protein is CASSLSAPAYEQYF. In DNA form, the CDR3 reads TGCGCCAGCAGCTTGTCTGCCCCCGCCTACGAGCAGTACTTC. The chain employs TRBV5-1 and TRBJ2-7; D unresolved. This CDR3 has 14 amino acids. V dropped 1 base and J dropped 2 bases, with 10 bases sitting between them. Per the germline V gene, CDR1 is SGHRS and CDR2 is YFSETQ.

This chain uses TRBV11-3 with TRBJ2-1; no firm D call. Germline CDR1 reads SGHNT; CDR2 reads YENEEA. The V end was cut by 5 bases, the J end by 8 bases, with 10 bases between. The CDR3 runs 12 residues. The CDR3: CASSLHPDEQFF. The CDR3 bases are TGTGCCAGCAGCCTTCACCCGGATGAGCAGTTCTTC.

This clone came up a few times. The CDR3 DNA sequence: TGTGCCAGCAGCTGGAAAGCGGGGGATGGGGATGAGCAGTTCTTC. Encoded protein: CASSWKAGDGDEQFF. This chain uses TRBV7-6 with TRBJ2-1; TRBD2 agrees at 8 bases. CDR1 and CDR2 from the germline V gene are SGHVS and FNYEAQ. The ends lost 4 bases at V and 8 bases at J; junction bases unmatched: 10. The CDR3 spans 15 residues.

This clone has just one count. The chain recombines TRBV5-4 with TRBJ2-7; 10 bases map to TRBD1. The CDR3 contains 14 residues. V was pared by 4 bases and J by 6 bases, with 7 bases of the junction left unmatched. The germline V gene encodes CDR1 SGHNT and CDR2 YYREEE (reference sequence). The CDR3 nucleotides read TGTGCCAGCAGCCCGACAGGGGGCGAGGGCGAGCAGTACTTC. As protein: CASSPTGGEGEQYF.

There are many counts of this clone. The rearrangement uses TRBV28 and TRBJ2-1; tentative D call: TRBD2 (6 bases). Germline CDR1 MDHEN, CDR2 SYDVKM. V lost 5 bases to trimming and J lost 12 bases, with 14 bases between them. The CDR3 is 12 amino acids. CDR3 in DNA: TGTGCCAGCAGTCCGGAGGGATTTGGGCAGTTCTTC. Amino acids: CASSPEGFGQFF.

The J gene is TRBJ2-3, the V gene TRBV7-2; D remains ambiguous. The germline V gene has CDR1 SGHTA and CDR2 FQGNSA. The V gene lost 2 bases and the J gene lost 5 bases, with 11 bases spanning the gap. The CDR3 runs 14 residues. CDR3 DNA: TGTGCCAGCAGCTTATTGGCGCGACTAGATACGCAGTATTTT. The encoded protein is CASSLLARLDTQYF.

The sample holds one count of this clone. The J gene is TRBJ1-1, the V gene TRBV29-1, with a tentative D call TRBD1 (5 bases). There are 13 residues in the CDR3. Germline V gene lookup returns CDR1 SQVTM and CDR2 ANQGSEA. Trimming took 5 bases from V and 5 from J, leaving 15 bases between them. The CDR3 spells CSVFTPGRTEAFF. The DNA of the CDR3 is TGCAGCGTTTTTACACCGGGGCGGACTGAAGCTTTCTTT.

The table lists this clone with many counts. The V gene is TRBV28, the J gene TRBJ2-7, with 10 bases fitting TRBD1. The trim removed 4 bases at V and 4 bases at J, leaving 7 bases unmatched. Germline values: CDR1 MDHEN, CDR2 SYDVKM. CDR3 length: 15 residues. CDR3 residues: CASSSRQGANYEQYF. In DNA, the CDR3 is TGTGCCAGCAGTTCCAGACAGGGGGCCAATTACGAGCAGTACTTC. Based on the CDR3 plus reference TRBV28 and TRBJ2-7, the full variable domain is DVKVTQSSRYLVKRTGEKVFLECVQDMDHENMFWYRQDPGLGLRLIYFSYDVKMKEKGDIPEGYSVSREKKERFSLILESASTNQTSMYLCASSSRQGANYEQYFGPGTRLTVT.

This clone was counted between two and nine times. J is TRBJ1-2 and V is TRBV28, with a tentative D call TRBD1 (6 bases). The CDR3 consists of 14 residues. V lost 4 bases and J lost 8, with 17 bases in between. The germline V gene encodes CDR1 MDHEN and CDR2 SYDVKM. The CDR3 sequence is CASSSRRTDGGYTF. The CDR3 DNA sequence: TGTGCCAGCAGTTCGAGAAGGACAGACGGAGGCTACACCTTC.

The rearrangement uses TRBV9 and TRBJ2-1, with D perhaps matching TRBD1 (6 bases). Germline-derived CDR1 and CDR2 are SGDLS and YYNGEE. Trimming pared 3 bases from V and 6 bases from J, leaving 10 bases between. The CDR3 has 13 residues. This CDR3 is CASSADSFNEQFF. For the CDR3, the DNA is TGTGCCAGCAGCGCGGACAGCTTCAATGAGCAGTTCTTC.

This clone was counted many times. The chain recombines TRBV10-3 with TRBJ2-1; D is unresolved. The CDR3 is 11 residues long. V shed 3 bases and J shed 3 bases, with 0 bases lying between them. In germline, CDR1 is ENHRY, CDR2 SYGVKD. As DNA, the CDR3 is TGTGCCATCAGTGACTACAATGAGCAGTTCTTC. Its translation: CAISDYNEQFF.

This sequence joins TRBV7-9 and TRBJ2-1; TRBD1 aligns across 7 bases. The CDR3 length is 16 residues. With V trimmed by 5 bases and J by 1 base, 8 bases remained unmatched. Per the germline V gene, CDR1 is SEHNR and CDR2 is FQNEAQ (reference sequence). CDR3 residues: CASSKTGTASYNEQFF. CDR3 nucleotide sequence: TGTGCCAGCAGCAAAACCGGGACAGCTTCCTACAATGAGCAGTTCTTC.

This clone was detected many times. The rearrangement joins TRBV14 to TRBJ2-1; possibly TRBD2 for D (6 bases). Germline-derived CDR1 and CDR2 are SGHDN and FVKESK. V gave up 3 bases and J gave up 7 bases, with 16 bases separating them. There are 15 residues in the CDR3. The CDR3, as DNA: TGTGCCAGCAGCCATTACGGAGGCCGGGGGAATGAGCAGTTCTTC. Protein: CASSHYGGRGNEQFF.

The sample holds a few counts of this clone. This chain joins TRBV30 and TRBJ1-5; weak D call: TRBD1 (5 bases). The V end lost 0 bases, the J end lost 7 bases, and 16 bases lay between the germline ends. Germline values: CDR1 GTSNPN, CDR2 SVGIG (reference sequence). The CDR3 covers 15 residues. The CDR3 bases are TGTGCCTGGAGTGTCATAGGGGCAGGGATCCAGCCCCAGCATTTT. Protein product: CAWSVIGAGIQPQHF. Using reference TRBV30 and TRBJ1-5 for the parts outside the CDR3, the full variable domain is SQTIHQWPATLVQPVGSPLSLECTVEGTSNPNLYWYRQAAGRGLQLLFYSVGIGQISSEVPQNLSASRPQDRQFILSSKKLLLSDSGFYLCAWSVIGAGIQPQHFGDGTRLSIL.

In DNA form, the CDR3 reads TGTGCCAGCAGTTTATCGGGACCCCACGAGCAGTACTTC. Protein: CASSLSGPHEQYF. The J gene is TRBJ2-7, the V gene TRBV27; tentatively, D is TRBD1 or TRBD2 (5 bases each). Trimming left V 0 bases short and J 5 bases short, with 8 bases between. The length of the CDR3 is 13 residues. Germline values: CDR1 MNHEY, CDR2 SMNVEV (reference sequence).

The sample holds a few counts of this clone. The chain uses TRBV7-9 and TRBJ1-4; D possibly corresponds to TRBD1 (5 bases). The CDR3 extends over 16 amino acids. V was pared by 5 bases and J by 4 bases, with 17 bases between. Germline CDR1 reads SEHNR; CDR2 reads FQNEAQ (reference sequence). CDR3 bases: TGTGCCAGCAGCCCTTTGCCGGGACGGGGTAATGAAAAACTGTTTTTT. Translated, it gives CASSPLPGRGNEKLFF. Full variable domain (rest looked up from reference TRBV7-9 and TRBJ1-4): DTGVSQNPRHKITKRGQNVTFRCDPISEHNRLYWYRQTLGQGPEFLTYFQNEAQLEKSRLLSDRFSAERPKGSFSTLEIQRTEQGDSAMYLCASSPLPGRGNEKLFFGSGTQLSVL.

As DNA, the CDR3 is TGTGCCAGCAGCTTAAACAATGAGCAGTTCTTC. It encodes CASSLNNEQFF. The V and J genes are TRBV7-3 and TRBJ2-1; D not resolved. Germline V CDR1 and CDR2: SGHTA, FQGTGA. This CDR3 comprises 11 residues. The V end was cut by 1 base, the J end by 5 bases, with 0 bases between.